This T cell receptor beta chain was captured in a study of beta chain features in type 1 diabetes. Study outcomes and limitations: Short templates might get an advantage during PCR, and this would be equal in patients and controls. Type 1 diabetes patients had VDJ junctions that carried fewer insertions and more deletions. The naive, central memory and Treg TCRB repertoires looked more alike in patients than they did in healthy donors. All four CD4+ subsets of Type 1 diabetes patients contained TCRB CDR3s that were moderately but significantly shorter.

Sorted populations were all over 95% pure. Every isolated RNA sample was fully reverse transcribed, so sequencing captured expressed TCRB transcripts. The assay was immunoSEQ multiplex PCR, and TCRdb's table has in-frame clones only and misses some. The table lists about 160,000 clones, 7.5% to 8.5% of them singletons, with under 0.55% in the top ten. A few counts support this clone. Its specificity is not known. One end of the junction varies from germline; a read error may be responsible. Sequenced: central memory CD4+ T cells from blood. The TCR sequence derives from a man aged 18 to 30 with type 1 diabetes.

In nucleotides, the CDR3 is TGTGCCACCAGCAGATCCGCAGGGGGGAATGGAAAACTGTTTTTT. It is translated as CATSRSAGGNGKLFF. The rearrangement uses TRBV15 and TRBJ1-4, with TRBD1 matching over 7 bases. CDR3 length: 15 amino acids. Germline values: CDR1 LNHNV, CDR2 YYDKDF (reference sequence).